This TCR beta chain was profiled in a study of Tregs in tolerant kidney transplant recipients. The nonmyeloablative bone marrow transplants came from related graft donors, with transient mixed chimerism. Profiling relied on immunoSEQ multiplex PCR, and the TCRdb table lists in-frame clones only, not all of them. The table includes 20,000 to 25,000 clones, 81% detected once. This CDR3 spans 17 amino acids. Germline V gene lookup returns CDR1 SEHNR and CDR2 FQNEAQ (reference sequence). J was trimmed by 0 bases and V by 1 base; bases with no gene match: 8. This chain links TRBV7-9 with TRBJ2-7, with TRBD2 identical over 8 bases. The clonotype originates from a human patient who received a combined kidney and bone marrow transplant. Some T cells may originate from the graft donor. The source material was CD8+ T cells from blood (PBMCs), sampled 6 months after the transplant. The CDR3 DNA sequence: TGTGCCAGCAGCTTAGACGACTGGACTAGCCACTCCTACGAGCAGTACTTC. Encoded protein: CASSLDDWTSHSYEQYF.